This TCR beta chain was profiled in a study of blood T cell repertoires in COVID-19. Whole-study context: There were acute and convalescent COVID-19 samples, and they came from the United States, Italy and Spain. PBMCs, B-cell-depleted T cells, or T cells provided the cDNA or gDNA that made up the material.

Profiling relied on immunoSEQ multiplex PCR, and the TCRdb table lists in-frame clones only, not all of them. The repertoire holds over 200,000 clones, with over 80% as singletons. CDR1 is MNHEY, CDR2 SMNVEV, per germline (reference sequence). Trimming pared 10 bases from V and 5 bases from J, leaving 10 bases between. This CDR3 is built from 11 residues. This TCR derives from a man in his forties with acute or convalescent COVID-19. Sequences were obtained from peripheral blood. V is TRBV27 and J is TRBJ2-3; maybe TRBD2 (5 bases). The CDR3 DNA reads TGTGCCACCCTGAGGGAAGATACGCAGTATTTT. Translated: CATLREDTQYF.